This TCR beta chain was captured in a study of graft-versus-host responses after intestinal transplantation. Study-level information: Tacrolimus and steroids were given for roughly 3 years to all recipients after anti-thymocyte globulin induction.

The protocol was immunoSEQ multiplex PCR, while the TCRdb copy is restricted to in-frame clones and leaves out a portion. Found here are roughly 10,000 clones, 25% to 30% of them singletons; the top ten hold 6.2%. Between the trimmed V and J ends, which lost 6 bases and 7 bases, there was a span of 16 bases. Germline loops: CDR1 MRHNA, CDR2 SNTAGT. The CDR3 is 13 amino acids. There are many counts of this clone. Researchers placed approximately 200,000 CFSE-labeled responder cells in culture with approximately 200,000 irradiated, violet-dye-labeled stimulator cells. The receptor was isolated from a human patient who received an intestinal transplant. Sequenced here: alloreactive CD8+ T cells from a mixed lymphocyte reaction culture, sampled before intestinal transplant. The sample's subset: CFSE-low proliferating T cells sorted from roughly 6-day pre-transplant mixed lymphocyte reaction (GvH or HvG direction). The rearrangement links TRBV6-4 to TRBJ2-7, with D perhaps matching TRBD2 (6 bases). The CDR3 region has the DNA TGTGCCAGCAGGACGGTGCGGGGAAGGGAGCAGTACTTC. Translating gives CASRTVRGREQYF.